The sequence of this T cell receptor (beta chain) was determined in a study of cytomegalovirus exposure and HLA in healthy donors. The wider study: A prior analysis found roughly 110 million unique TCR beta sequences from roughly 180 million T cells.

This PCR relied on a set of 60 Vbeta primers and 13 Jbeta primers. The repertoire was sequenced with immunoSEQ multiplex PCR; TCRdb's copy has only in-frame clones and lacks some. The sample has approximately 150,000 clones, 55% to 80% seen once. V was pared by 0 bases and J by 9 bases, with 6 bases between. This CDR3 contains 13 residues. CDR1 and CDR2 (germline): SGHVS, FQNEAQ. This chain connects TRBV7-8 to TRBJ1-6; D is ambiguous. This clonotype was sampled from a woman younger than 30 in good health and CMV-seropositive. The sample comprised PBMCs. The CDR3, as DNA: TGTGCCAGCAGCTTAGCTGGCTTTTCACCCCTCCACTTT. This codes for CASSLAGFSPLHF.